Each of the 9 T cell receptor beta chains below was sequenced from the same sample in a study of T cells after yellow fever vaccination (dated by TCRdb to 2018 to 2020). This specimen's treatment or condition label, per the study, means: live attenuated yellow fever vaccine strain. The method behind the library was 5' RACE. These reads were obtained on an Illumina NovaSeq 6000. The raw public data were reprocessed by TCRdb itself: fastp quality trimming at Q25, MiXCR clonotype calling, in-frame beta chains only. A single entry per CDR3 protein holds the most common genes and DNA from its merged rows. The sample includes 300,000 to 350,000 distinct CDR3 sequences, with around 3.9% observed a single time. The ten largest clonotypes hold roughly a quarter of the sample. The sequencing here drew on PBMCs, taken 5 days after the yellow fever booster vaccination. These receptors were collected from a man in his late teens or twenties who received the YFV17D yellow fever vaccine.

This clonotype was detected only a few times. The chain has TRBV28 and TRBJ2-3; 7 bases agree with TRBD2. There are 13 residues in the CDR3. In germline, CDR1 is MDHEN, CDR2 SYDVKM. Losses at the gene ends were 5 bases for V and 4 bases for J; bases not matched to a gene: 3. The CDR3 DNA reads TGTGCCAGCAGTATGGGGGGGGCAGATACGCAGTATTTT. Protein product: CASSMGGADTQYF.

There are many counts of this clonotype. The chain joins TRBV7-9 to TRBJ1-3; D uncertain. V was clipped by 5 bases and J by 0 bases, with 5 bases between them. This CDR3 region has 13 residues. Germline CDR1 is SEHNR and CDR2 is FQNEAQ (reference sequence). CDR3 DNA: TGTGCCAGCAGCCGGACCTCTGGAAACACCATATATTTT. It yields the protein CASSRTSGNTIYF.

The chain combines TRBV4-1 with TRBJ2-2; 9 bases agree with TRBD1. The V segment lost 2 bases and the J segment 6 bases; nucleotides outside the gene matches: 4. The CDR3 covers 15 residues. Looked up from germline, CDR1 is MGHRA and CDR2 is YSYEKL. The CDR3 DNA is TGCGCCAGCAGCCAACAGGGACAGGGTGCCGGGGAGCTGTTTTTT. Protein product: CASSQQGQGAGELFF.

This clonotype was seen a few times. This chain joins TRBV7-2 and TRBJ2-3, with 9 positions matching TRBD2. CDR1 and CDR2 (germline): SGHTA, FQGNSA. The ends lost 5 bases at V and 5 bases at J; junction bases unmatched: 8. The length of the CDR3 is 15 residues. The CDR3 is CASSPGTSWKDTQYF. For the CDR3, the DNA is TGTGCCAGCAGCCCCGGGACTAGCTGGAAAGATACGCAGTATTTT.

This clonotype appeared many times. The chain employs TRBV4-3 and TRBJ2-4; D possibly matches TRBD1 or TRBD2 (5 bases each). The CDR3 is 17 residues long. Trimming removed 2 bases at V and 5 bases at J, with 19 bases between. Per germline, CDR1 LGHNA and CDR2 YSLEER. The DNA for the CDR3 is TGCGCCAGCAGCCAAAATGTCCCCGGGACGGCTGAAAACATTCAGTACTTC. Protein: CASSQNVPGTAENIQYF.

The table lists this clonotype with many counts. The rearrangement joins TRBV24-1 to TRBJ2-2; D uncertain. V was cut by 4 bases and J by 2 bases, with 7 bases left in between. CDR1 is KGHDR and CDR2 is SFDVKD in the germline V gene. The CDR3 covers 14 residues. Here the CDR3 reads CATSDLLNTGELFF. CDR3 bases: TGTGCCACCAGTGACCTATTAAACACCGGGGAGCTGTTTTTT.

CDR3 loop: CSVSEGNQPQHF. The CDR3 DNA reads as TGCAGCGTCTCCGAGGGCAATCAGCCCCAGCATTTT. The chain recombines TRBV29-1 with TRBJ1-5, with D unclear. V lost 6 bases and J lost 2, with 8 bases in between. The CDR3 has 12 amino acids. Germline assignment: CDR1 SQVTM and CDR2 ANQGSEA.

The chain recombines TRBV5-1 with TRBJ2-3, with TRBD2 matching 7 bases. The length of the CDR3 is 15 residues. V trimming: 0 bases; J trimming: 5 bases; junction bases outside the gene matches: 6. Per the germline V gene, CDR1 is SGHRS and CDR2 is YFSETQ. CDR3 nucleotides: TGCGCCAGCAGCTTGGAGGGCGGGGGACTAGATACGCAGTATTTT. It codes for CASSLEGGGLDTQYF.

J is TRBJ2-5 and V is TRBV7-8, with TRBD2 matching over 13 bases. Germline CDR1 is SGHVS and CDR2 is FQNEAQ. This CDR3 is built from 16 residues. V gave up 5 bases and J gave up 1 base; unmatched junction bases: 4. CDR3 amino acids: CASSPGTSGVQETQYF. CDR3 nucleotide sequence: TGTGCCAGCAGCCCCGGGACTAGCGGGGTCCAAGAGACCCAGTACTTC.